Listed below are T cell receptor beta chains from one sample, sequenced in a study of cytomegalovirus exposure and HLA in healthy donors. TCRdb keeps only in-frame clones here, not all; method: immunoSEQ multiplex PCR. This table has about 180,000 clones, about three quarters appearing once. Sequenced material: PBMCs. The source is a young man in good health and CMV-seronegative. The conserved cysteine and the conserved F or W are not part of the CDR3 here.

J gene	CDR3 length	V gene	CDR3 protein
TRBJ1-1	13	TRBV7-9	ASSLEMAGTTEAF
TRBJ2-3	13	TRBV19	ASSNTRQGKDTQY
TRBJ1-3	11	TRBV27	ASSSGAGNTIY
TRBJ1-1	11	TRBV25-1	ASSDGGGTEAF
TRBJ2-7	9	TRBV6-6	ASSYSVALY
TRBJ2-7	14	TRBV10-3	AISEGLGTGFHEQY
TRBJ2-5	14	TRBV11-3	ASSPGLQGGLETQY
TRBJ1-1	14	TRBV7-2	ASSYAPQGRNTEAF
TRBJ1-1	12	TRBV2	ASRYRGLYTEAF
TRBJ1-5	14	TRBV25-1	ASSSRDRGLHQPQH
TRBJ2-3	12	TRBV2	ASGRLAGVDTQY
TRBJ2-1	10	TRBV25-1	ASSPGTPAVF
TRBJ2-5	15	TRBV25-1	ASSEYSPGQGAGEQY
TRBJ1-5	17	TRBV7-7	ASSSGQAAEQSLNQPQH
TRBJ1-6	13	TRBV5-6	ASSLGAGYNSPLH
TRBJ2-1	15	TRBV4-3	ASSQEETSGKSNEQF
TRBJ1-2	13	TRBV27	ASSSDTDRMGGYT
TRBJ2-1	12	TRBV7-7	ASSLTRGNNEQF
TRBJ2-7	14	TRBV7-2	ASSLTGDRGFYEQY
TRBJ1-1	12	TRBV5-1	ASSLQDSKLEAF
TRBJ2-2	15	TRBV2	ASKRGLAGGATGELF
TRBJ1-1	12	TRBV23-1	ASSTGEGVTEAF
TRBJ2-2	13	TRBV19	ASRSTWVRTGELF
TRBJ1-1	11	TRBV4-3	ASSQDRNTEAF
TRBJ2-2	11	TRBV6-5	ASSYPPSGELF
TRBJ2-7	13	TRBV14	ASSQLTSGSYEQY
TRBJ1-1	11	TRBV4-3	ASRPPGSTEAF
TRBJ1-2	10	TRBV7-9	ASSSDTYGYT
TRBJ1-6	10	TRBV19	ASSKRDSPLH
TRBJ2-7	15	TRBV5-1	ASSLAGTSGRGYEQY
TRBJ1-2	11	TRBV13	ASWGQGAHGYT
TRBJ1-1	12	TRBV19	ATGTGDLNTEAF
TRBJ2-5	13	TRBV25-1	ASSEKGTAKETQY
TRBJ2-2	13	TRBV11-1	ASSLATRNTGELF
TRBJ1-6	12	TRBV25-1	ASSEFYPGSPLH
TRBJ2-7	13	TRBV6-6	ASSYVAGASYEQY
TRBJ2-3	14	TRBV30	AWSGMRLGMTDTQY
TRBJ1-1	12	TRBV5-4	ASSLTGKDTEAF
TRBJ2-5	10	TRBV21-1	ASTLARETQY
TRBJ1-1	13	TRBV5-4	ASSLVGGGDTEAF
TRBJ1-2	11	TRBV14	ASSQRVAYGYT
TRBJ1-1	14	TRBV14	ASSHRTGESSTEAF
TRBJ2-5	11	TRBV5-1	ASSLQGQETQY
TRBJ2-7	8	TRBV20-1	SASAYEQY
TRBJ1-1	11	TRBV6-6	ASSPRATLEAF
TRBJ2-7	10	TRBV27	ASSFRGIEQY
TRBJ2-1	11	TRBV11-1	ASSLMGVNEQF